The entry below gives a single T cell receptor beta chain sequence along with its context. The antigen remains unidentified. The entry originates in a study of graft-versus-host responses after intestinal transplantation. Profiled with immunoSEQ multiplex PCR; TCRdb holds only in-frame clones, not every one. The sample comprises about 96,000 clones, approximately 90% of which are singletons, and over 0.15% rests with the top ten. Source: unstimulated CD4+ T cells sorted from spleen or lymph node cells, taken before intestinal transplant. The TCR originated in a human donor who received an intestinal transplant.

In nucleotides, the CDR3 is TGCGCCAGCAGAGCAACAGGGTATTCCTACGAGCAGTACTTC. Encoded protein: CASRATGYSYEQYF. V and J are TRBV5-1 and TRBJ2-7; D may be TRBD1 (6 bases). The V end lost 5 bases, the J end lost 1 base, and 13 bases lay between the germline ends. The CDR3 length is 14 residues. Per germline, CDR1 SGHRS and CDR2 YFSETQ.